A selection of T cell receptor beta chains follows, all from one sample in a study of blood T cell repertoires in COVID-19. The table came from immunoSEQ multiplex PCR; TCRdb's copy has only in-frame clones and leaves some out. Here the sample spans approximately 75,000 clones, 80% to 90% being singletons. The sequenced sample was peripheral blood. The receptors were gathered from a man aged 80 or over with COVID-19, enrolled during active disease. Each CDR3 is given with its conserved first and last residue. A D gene is named only where the DNA matches it firmly. Clone size is not always given. Where it is, it says once, few, many or a class for expanded clones.

>TRBJ1-6|.|TRBV18|TRBD1
CASSLRQGSRSPLHF
TGTGCCAGCTCACTTCGACAGGGTAGCAGATCACCCCTCCACTTT
>TRBJ1-2|.|TRBV3-1/TRBV3-2|.
CASSQGLAGYTF
TGTGCCAGCAGCCAAGGGTTGGCCGGCTACACCTTC
>TRBJ2-5|.|TRBV7-3|TRBD2
CASSSGLAGMETQYF
TGTGCCAGCAGCTCGGGACTAGCGGGGATGGAGACCCAGTACTTC
>TRBJ1-2|.|TRBV5-1|.
CASSLEHRSGARSYGYTF
TGCGCCAGCAGCTTGGAGCATCGGTCAGGGGCTCGTAGCTATGGCTACACCTTC
>TRBJ2-4|.|TRBV19|.
CASSALDENIQYF
TGTGCCAGTAGTGCCTTAGATGAAAACATTCAGTACTTC
>TRBJ2-1|once|TRBV2|TRBD2
CASISGTSGSNEQFF
TGTGCCAGCATTTCCGGGACTAGCGGGAGCAATGAGCAGTTCTTC
>TRBJ1-2|.|TRBV7-9|.
CASRVGDYGYTF
TGTGCCAGCAGGGTGGGAGACTATGGCTACACCTTC
>TRBJ1-3|once|TRBV19|TRBD1
CASLARRDRGKNTIYF
TGTGCCAGTCTTGCAAGAAGGGACAGGGGCAAGAACACCATATATTTT
>TRBJ1-1|.|TRBV3-1/TRBV3-2|.
CASSQDGGTEAFF
TGTGCCAGCAGCCAAGACGGGGGCACTGAAGCTTTCTTT
>TRBJ1-2|.|TRBV19|TRBD1
CASSMNWDRGNYGYTF
TGTGCCAGTAGTATGAACTGGGACAGGGGTAACTATGGCTACACCTTC
>TRBJ1-1|.|TRBV7-9|.
CASSLYQENTEAFF
TGTGCCAGCAGCTTATACCAGGAGAACACTGAAGCTTTCTTT
>TRBJ2-7|.|TRBV6-2/TRBV6-3|TRBD1
CASSDRGRRYEQYF
TGTGCCAGCAGTGACAGGGGGCGCAGGTACGAGCAGTACTTC
>TRBJ2-1|.|TRBV18|TRBD1
CASSRKEDRGNEQFF
TGTGCCAGCTCGCGCAAAGAGGACAGGGGGAATGAGCAGTTCTTC
>TRBJ2-5|.|TRBV7-2|.
CASSLGAEEKTQYF
TGTGCCAGCAGCTTAGGGGCGGAGGAGAAGACCCAGTACTTC
>TRBJ2-1|.|TRBV7-2|TRBD2
CASSSMGLAGGHEQFF
TGTGCCAGCAGCTCTATGGGACTAGCGGGGGGTCATGAGCAGTTCTTC
>TRBJ1-6|few|TRBV19|TRBD1
CASSIGQGESPLHF
TGTGCCAGTAGTATAGGGCAGGGGGAGTCACCCCTCCACTTT
>TRBJ1-5|.|TRBV7-2|TRBD1
CASSSDRVSQPQHF
TGTGCCAGCAGCTCCGACAGGGTGAGTCAGCCCCAGCATTTT
>TRBJ1-1|.|TRBV18|TRBD1
CASSPQDRSEAFF
TGTGCCAGCTCACCACAGGACAGGAGTGAAGCTTTCTTT
>TRBJ2-1|.|TRBV11-3|TRBD2
CASSRTSGGDNEQFF
TGTGCCAGCAGCCGGACTAGCGGGGGGGACAATGAGCAGTTCTTC
>TRBJ2-5|.|TRBV5-6|TRBD1
CASSQRNRGLGKETQYF
TGTGCCAGCAGCCAGAGAAACAGGGGGCTGGGGAAAGAGACCCAGTACTTC
>TRBJ2-3|.|TRBV20-1|.
CSAGRTDTQYF
TGCAGTGCTGGCCGCACAGATACGCAGTATTTT
>TRBJ1-6|.|TRBV21-1|.
CASSKRSRGLAPYNSPLHF
TGTGCCAGCAGCAAAAGGAGCAGGGGGTTAGCACCCTATAATTCACCCCTCCACTTT
>TRBJ2-5|large|TRBV5-1|TRBD1
CASSSDRVGQETQYF
TGCGCCAGCAGTTCTGACAGGGTAGGCCAAGAGACCCAGTACTTC
>TRBJ1-2|.|TRBV19|TRBD1
CASSNVQGNYGYTF
TGTGCCAGTAGTAACGTACAGGGGAACTATGGCTACACCTTC
>TRBJ2-3|.|TRBV19|TRBD2
CASSIWGGTDTQYF
TGTGCCAGTAGTATTTGGGGGGGTACAGATACGCAGTATTTT
>TRBJ1-2|.|TRBV11-2|.
CASSLTGRYGYTF
TGTGCCAGCAGCTTAACAGGGAGATATGGCTACACCTTC
>TRBJ1-4|.|TRBV2|.
CASSGGGEINEKLFF
TGTGCCAGCAGTGGGGGCGGAGAGATTAATGAAAAACTGTTTTTT
>TRBJ2-5|.|TRBV14|TRBD2
CASSPPGRGGALETQYF
TGTGCCAGCAGCCCCCCGGGACGCGGGGGGGCCTTAGAGACCCAGTACTTC
>TRBJ2-2|.|TRBV5-4|.
CASSSPLGGSSGELFF
TGTGCCAGCAGCTCACCCCTCGGGGGAAGTTCCGGGGAGCTGTTTTTT
>TRBJ2-4|.|TRBV10-3|TRBD2
CAISGAGGVENIQYF
TGTGCCATCAGTGGAGCGGGGGGCGTGGAAAACATTCAGTACTTC
>TRBJ1-1|.|TRBV19|.
CASSIGPMNTEAFF
TGTGCCAGTAGTATTGGGCCTATGAACACTGAAGCTTTCTTT
>TRBJ2-1|.|TRBV7-2|TRBD2
CASSLVGTSRYNEQFF
TGTGCCAGCAGCTTAGTCGGGACTAGCAGATACAATGAGCAGTTCTTC
>TRBJ2-7|once|TRBV25-1|.
CASRDWDEQYF
TGTGCCAGCCGGGACTGGGACGAGCAGTACTTC
>TRBJ1-6|.|TRBV3-1/TRBV3-2|.
CASSQNRFQSPLHF
TGTGCCAGCAGCCAAAACAGGTTCCAGTCACCCCTCCACTTT
>TRBJ2-1|.|TRBV19|.
CASSIASALVHNEQFF
TGTGCCAGTAGTATAGCTAGCGCATTAGTTCACAATGAGCAGTTCTTC
>TRBJ1-5|.|TRBV4-2|.
CASSQGTVNQPQHF
TGTGCCAGCAGCCAAGGGACAGTCAATCAGCCCCAGCATTTT
>TRBJ2-3|.|TRBV5-1|.
CASSLGHPISTDTQYF
TGCGCCAGCAGCTTGGGACACCCTATCAGCACAGATACGCAGTATTTT
>TRBJ1-2|.|TRBV5-1|.
CASSPNGGGSPYGYTF
TGCGCCAGCAGCCCCAATGGGGGGGGTAGTCCCTATGGCTACACCTTC
>TRBJ2-2|.|TRBV5-4|TRBD2
CASSSGTSGGAGELFF
TGTGCCAGCAGCTCGGGGACTAGCGGGGGAGCCGGGGAGCTGTTTTTT
>TRBJ2-5|.|TRBV19|TRBD1
CASKQGASLQETQYF
TGTGCCAGTAAACAGGGGGCCTCCCTCCAAGAGACCCAGTACTTC
>TRBJ1-1|.|TRBV5-1|TRBD1
CASARQGAPNTEAFF
TGCGCCAGCGCAAGACAGGGGGCCCCGAACACTGAAGCTTTCTTT
>TRBJ2-1|.|TRBV6-5|TRBD1
CASSYTGTGNNEQFF
TGTGCCAGCAGTTATACCGGGACAGGGAACAATGAGCAGTTCTTC
>TRBJ2-7|.|TRBV5-5|.
CASSLQASYEQYF
TGTGCCAGCAGCTTGCAGGCTTCCTACGAGCAGTACTTC
>TRBJ2-7|.|TRBV2|TRBD1
CASSAGQGVSEQYF
TGTGCCAGCAGTGCGGGACAGGGGGTTTCCGAGCAGTACTTC
>TRBJ1-2|.|TRBV29-1|.
CSVEDMGGGYTF
TGCAGCGTTGAAGATATGGGAGGCGGCTACACCTTC
>TRBJ2-2|.|TRBV20-1|.
CSASASEPNTGELFF
TGCAGTGCTAGTGCTAGCGAACCGAACACCGGGGAGCTGTTTTTT
>TRBJ1-1|.|TRBV5-1|TRBD1
CASKQGYYRANTEAFF
TGCGCCAGCAAACAGGGGTATTATAGAGCGAACACTGAAGCTTTCTTT
>TRBJ2-5|.|TRBV2|TRBD2
CASSESGLTGGETQYF
TGTGCCAGCAGTGAATCCGGACTCACCGGGGGGGAGACCCAGTACTTC
>TRBJ1-3|.|TRBV10-3|.
CAIMEGPTIYF
TGTGCCATCATGGAGGGCCCGACCATATATTTT
>TRBJ1-4|.|TRBV5-8|TRBD1
CASSRGQGTNEKLFF
TGTGCCAGCAGCCGCGGACAGGGGACTAATGAAAAACTGTTTTTT
>TRBJ2-5|.|TRBV2|.
CASRRGGVQETQYF
TGTGCCAGCCGTAGGGGGGGAGTCCAAGAGACCCAGTACTTC
>TRBJ2-1|.|TRBV24-1|TRBD1
CATSEGQGRGQFF
TGTGCCACCAGTGAAGGACAGGGTCGTGGGCAGTTCTTC
>TRBJ2-3|.|TRBV4-2|.
CASSQERVGTDTQYF
TGTGCCAGCAGCCAAGAGAGGGTAGGCACAGATACGCAGTATTTT